This TCR beta chain was observed in a study of T cell responses to AZD1222 COVID-19 vaccine. Across the whole study: Second-dose intervals near 4 or 12 weeks were combined.

Generated by immunoSEQ multiplex PCR, the TCRdb table keeps only in-frame clones and is missing some. The profile shows 110,000 or so clones, more than 80% of them singletons. CDR1 DFQATT and CDR2 SNEGSKA come from the germline V gene (reference sequence). The ends lost 3 bases at V and 7 bases at J; junction bases unmatched: 3. The CDR3 runs to 14 residues. Notes on the study in general: Spike-specific TCR breadth and depth rose after two AZD1222 doses. Seropositive status at baseline applied to only six AZD1222 recipients. Vaccine-associated CD4 TCRs ranged over spike, dominating at 160-218 and 743-854.

Regarding this clone: As yet, its antigen is unknown.

The chain employs TRBV20-1 and TRBJ2-1; 13 bases are shared with TRBD2. The sequencing used peripheral blood, collected on day 0 of AZD1222 vaccination. This sequence was found in an adult in good health. This CDR3 reads CSASRTSGSNEQFF. The DNA for the CDR3 is TGCAGTGCTAGTCGGACTAGCGGGAGTAATGAGCAGTTCTTC.